A single sample is the source of the 18 T cell receptor beta chains below, sequenced in a study of T cell repertoires in cytomegalovirus infection. TCRdb passed the reads through MiXCR, listing each CDR3 protein once. Here the sample spans about 480,000 distinct CDR3 sequences, 30% to 35% being singletons. What these receptors recognize is not known. Sequences were derived from cultured PBMCs, sampled from culture after CMV antigen stimulation. The receptor source for this set is a human donor in good health (CMV status not recorded). Some clones in this sample may be carry-over from other donors' samples.

The chain has TRBV4-1 and TRBJ1-2; 10 nucleotides match TRBD1. Germline CDR1 reads MGHRA; CDR2 reads YSYEKL. J lost 5 bases, V lost 2 bases, and 2 bases had no gene match. The CDR3 covers 14 residues. The CDR3 bases are TGCGCCAGCAGCCAAAAGGACAGGGGGTATGGCTACACCTTC. Encoded protein: CASSQKDRGYGYTF.

This clonotype was recorded many times. V and J are TRBV7-2 and TRBJ2-2, with D perhaps matching TRBD1 or TRBD2 (5 bases each). Germline CDR1 is SGHTA and CDR2 is FQGNSA. V lost 5 bases and J lost 6, with 13 bases in between. The CDR3 runs 14 residues. CDR3 sequence: CASSRDPRAGELFF. CDR3 DNA: TGTGCCAGCAGCCGGGACCCCCGGGCCGGGGAGCTGTTTTTT.

V usage is TRBV4-1 and J usage is TRBJ2-6; D is uncertain. This CDR3 has 15 residues. Germline CDR1 is MGHRA and CDR2 is YSYEKL. V was pared by 0 bases and J by 0 bases, with 3 bases between. CDR3: CASSQEPSGANVLTF. CDR3 in DNA: TGCGCCAGCAGCCAAGAGCCCTCTGGGGCCAACGTCCTGACTTTC.

The chain has TRBV20-1 and TRBJ2-4; D perhaps matches TRBD1 (5 bases). The CDR3 is 12 residues long. Per the germline V gene, CDR1 is DFQATT and CDR2 is SNEGSKA (reference sequence). Trimming took 2 bases from V and 12 from J, leaving 14 bases between them. The CDR3 loop reads CSARPTQEYQYF. DNA of the CDR3: TGCAGTGCTAGACCGACACAGGAATATCAGTACTTC.

As for this clonotype: This may be a read error: a much more frequent sequence differs by one nucleotide. The chain uses TRBV7-2 and TRBJ2-1, with D maybe TRBD2 (6 bases). The V gene's germline CDR1 is SGHTA and CDR2 FQGNSA. Trimming pared 1 base from V and 6 bases from J, leaving 13 bases between. This CDR3 contains 15 residues. The CDR3 is CASSLGDSSSNEQFF. The CDR3 DNA reads as TGTGCCAGCAGCTTAGGGGACTCCTCGTCCAATGAGCAGTTCTTC. Full variable domain (rest looked up from reference TRBV7-2 and TRBJ2-1): GAGVSQSPSNKVTEKGKDVELRCDPISGHTALYWYRQSLGQGLEFLIYFQGNSAPDKSGLPSDRFSAERTGGSVSTLTIQRTQQEDSAVYLCASSLGDSSSNEQFFGPGTRLTVL.

The chain recombines TRBV6-1 with TRBJ1-5, with TRBD1 matching over 10 bases. The trim removed 6 bases at V and 7 bases at J, leaving 9 bases unmatched. Per the germline V gene, CDR1 is MNHNS and CDR2 is SASEGT. The CDR3 is 15 amino acids. The CDR3 here is CASRTRTGGRQPQHF. CDR3 coding DNA: TGTGCCAGCAGGACCCGGACAGGGGGTAGGCAGCCCCAGCATTTT.

The chain links TRBV2 to TRBJ2-1; 10 bases align to TRBD2. V shed 3 bases, J shed 7 bases, and the junction held 9 bases outside the gene matches. Germline-derived CDR1 and CDR2 are SNHLY and FYNNEI. The CDR3 consists of 16 residues. The CDR3 spells CASSEGGGLAKNEQFF. The DNA of the CDR3 is TGTGCCAGCAGTGAGGGGGGGGGACTAGCGAAAAATGAGCAGTTCTTC.

The chain combines TRBV19 with TRBJ2-2, with no clear D. The germline CDR1 and CDR2 sequences are LNHDA and SQIVND (reference sequence). V dropped 5 bases and J dropped 4 bases, with 5 bases sitting between them. The CDR3 length is 12 residues. This chain's CDR3 is CASSAPTGELFF. Here the CDR3 DNA reads TGTGCCAGTAGTGCTCCCACCGGGGAGCTGTTTTTT.

The J gene is TRBJ2-2, the V gene TRBV29-1; no reliable D call. V was clipped by 4 bases and J by 5 bases, with 14 bases between them. Germline values: CDR1 SQVTM, CDR2 ANQGSEA. The CDR3 covers 14 residues. The CDR3 sequence is CSVAGLSPTGELFF. The CDR3 DNA follows: TGCAGCGTTGCTGGGTTAAGCCCTACCGGGGAGCTGTTTTTT.

The chain has TRBV9 and TRBJ2-3; 8 bases are a match to TRBD2. The junction had 7 bases not matched to a gene; V was cut back by 4 bases and J by 6 bases. Germline CDR1 SGDLS, CDR2 YYNGEE. The CDR3 covers 14 residues. As DNA, the CDR3 is TGTGCCAGCAGCCCGGCCGGGAGGGCCGATACGCAGTATTTT. It specifies CASSPAGRADTQYF.

Only a few counts were recorded for this clonotype. The V gene is TRBV15, the J gene TRBJ1-5; D unclear. V was trimmed by 0 bases and J by 7 bases, leaving 19 bases between them. Germline V gene sequence: CDR1 LNHNV, CDR2 YYDKDF (reference sequence). The CDR3 has 17 amino acids. The chain's CDR3 is CATSRDNWPDDYQPQHF. The CDR3 DNA reads as TGTGCCACCAGCAGAGATAATTGGCCGGACGACTACCAGCCCCAGCATTTT.

V is TRBV28 and J is TRBJ1-2; D is perhaps TRBD1 (6 bases). Trimming cost V 4 bases and J 10 bases, with 10 bases left between them. CDR3 length: 11 amino acids. Germline CDR1 reads MDHEN; CDR2 reads SYDVKM. For the CDR3, the DNA is TGTGCCAGCAGTTACAGGGAAGTCTACACCTTC. Protein sequence: CASSYREVYTF.

This clonotype was seen at least ten times. The J gene is TRBJ1-3, the V gene TRBV7-2, with 7 bases aligning to TRBD1. This CDR3 is built from 14 residues. Germline CDR1 is SGHTA and CDR2 is FQGNSA. Unmatched junction bases numbered 3, after V lost 5 bases and J lost 2 bases. The CDR3 DNA sequence: TGTGCCAGCAGCATGGGACAGCCTGGAAACACCATATATTTT. This sequence encodes CASSMGQPGNTIYF. Based on the CDR3 plus reference TRBV7-2 and TRBJ1-3, the full variable domain is GAGVSQSPSNKVTEKGKDVELRCDPISGHTALYWYRQSLGQGLEFLIYFQGNSAPDKSGLPSDRFSAERTGGSVSTLTIQRTQQEDSAVYLCASSMGQPGNTIYFGEGSWLTVV.

The chain combines TRBV19 with TRBJ2-1, with 8 bases identical to TRBD1. With 4 bases clipped from V and 15 bases from J, the junction kept 14 bases outside the gene matches. Germline CDR1 and CDR2: LNHDA and SQIVND (reference sequence). CDR3 length: 14 amino acids. CDR3 loop: CASSTAGGHREVFF. CDR3 sequence (DNA): TGTGCCAGTAGTACTGCAGGGGGCCACCGGGAAGTGTTCTTC.

The chain couples TRBV7-9 to TRBJ2-1; D remains unclear. Trimming left V 3 bases short and J 10 bases short, with 10 bases between. This CDR3 is built from 12 residues. CDR1 and CDR2 from the germline V gene are SEHNR and FQNEAQ (reference sequence). This CDR3 is CASSFKQEEQFF. The CDR3 DNA reads TGTGCCAGCAGCTTCAAGCAGGAGGAGCAGTTCTTC.

A word on this clonotype: A junction boundary mismatches the germline segment, possibly from a read error. The CDR3 nucleotides read TGTGCCATCAATATGGCGGGAGGTTCCTCCTACAGTGAGCAGTTCTTC. Its translation: CAINMAGGSSYSEQFF. The V gene is TRBV10-3, the J gene TRBJ2-1; 8 positions agree with TRBD2. The CDR3 runs 16 residues. Germline-derived CDR1 and CDR2 are ENHRY and SYGVKD.

For this clonotype: The germline gene is not matched at one end of the junction; a read error may be the cause. The chain is built from TRBV10-3 and TRBJ2-1; possibly TRBD2 for D (6 bases). Germline V CDR1 and CDR2: ENHRY, SYGVKD. CDR3 length: 15 residues. CDR3 bases: TGTGCCATGAGTGAATTTTTTGCGGGGCACAATGAGCAGTTCTTC. Protein: CAMSEFFAGHNEQFF.

This clonotype has just a few counts. The chain has TRBV7-2 and TRBJ1-2; D unresolved. This CDR3 is 13 amino acids long. V was pared by 3 bases and J by 4 bases, with 9 bases between. Germline values: CDR1 SGHTA, CDR2 FQGNSA. CDR3 amino acids: CASSFRLFYGYTF. CDR3 in DNA: TGTGCCAGCAGCTTCAGACTATTCTATGGCTACACCTTC.